This TCR beta chain was sequenced for a study of CD8+ T cells in alopecia areata. RNA was extracted and reverse transcribed into cDNA as the sequencing template. Clones were read by immunoSEQ multiplex PCR, and TCRdb kept only the in-frame ones, dropping some. Of roughly 210,000 clones in the sample, 43% were seen once. Overall study results and limits: It was observed that many expanded lesional clones persisted in scalp and blood during tofacitinib.

This sample's treatment: oral pan-JAK inhibitor, 5-10 mg twice daily. A note on this clone: Its antigen remains unknown.

The starting material was CD4+ T cells sorted from blood, obtained at approximately week 37, from a patient treated with tofacitinib. The clonotype was recovered from a human donor with alopecia areata.

CDR3 nucleotide sequence: TGTGCCAGCAGGACGACAGGTGGAAACACCATATATTTT. The encoded protein is CASRTTGGNTIYF. V is TRBV6-5 and J is TRBJ1-3; possible D gene TRBD1, 6 bases. The CDR3 length is 13 residues. The V and J ends lost 6 bases and 3 bases respectively, with 9 bases between them. Germline CDR1 is MNHEY and CDR2 is SVGAGI.